The clone carrying this T cell receptor (beta chain) has a handful of counts. The antigen is undetermined. This CDR3 spans 14 amino acids. Trimming removed 0 bases at V and 11 bases at J, with 17 bases between. The germline CDR1 and CDR2 sequences are SGHNT and YYREEE (reference sequence). The data were taken from a study of a mutant IDH1 vaccine in newly diagnosed glioma. The time point here: week 5, during vaccination. Mutant IDH1 20-mer peptide, at 300 ug, made up each vaccine dose, with topical imiquimod. Sequencing was performed with immunoSEQ multiplex PCR; in TCRdb, only in-frame clones are kept and a portion is missing. In the table there are approximately 61,000 clones, about 81% of which are singletons.

This clonotype was obtained from a woman between 50 and 59 years old with glioma. This sequence joins TRBV5-4 and TRBJ1-1; D unclear. Here the sequenced sample was PBMCs, taken from a glioma patient whose treatment included an IDH1 peptide vaccine. The DNA of the CDR3 is TGTGCCAGCAGCTTGGCGGGAAGGGCTATTGTTGCTTTCTTT. This codes for CASSLAGRAIVAFF.